Below, 27 T cell receptor beta chains from the same sample are listed, as sequenced in a study of cytomegalovirus exposure and HLA in healthy donors. PCR was performed using 60 Vbeta and 13 Jbeta primers. This table comes from immunoSEQ multiplex PCR, and its TCRdb copy is limited to in-frame clones, with some not included. The sample records about 200,000 clones, around 83% being singletons. Input material: PBMCs. These receptors were taken from a girl aged 10 to 17 in good health and CMV-seronegative.

The chain combines TRBV7-9 with TRBJ1-5; no firm D call. Germline loops: CDR1 SEHNR, CDR2 FQNEAQ (reference sequence). Between the trimmed V and J ends, which lost 4 bases and 0 bases, there was a span of 10 bases. The CDR3 length is 15 residues. The CDR3 DNA follows: TGTGCCAGCAGCTCTGGATCAGGTAGCAATCAGCCCCAGCATTTT. Translating gives CASSSGSGSNQPQHF.

The chain uses TRBV27 and TRBJ2-7; 8 nucleotides agree with TRBD1. With 8 bases clipped from V and 3 bases from J, the junction kept 6 bases outside the gene matches. CDR3 size: 13 residues. The germline gives CDR1 MNHEY, CDR2 SMNVEV (reference sequence). The CDR3 spells CASGQGAIYEQYF. CDR3 in DNA: TGTGCCAGCGGGCAGGGGGCTATCTACGAGCAGTACTTC.

The V gene is TRBV21-1, the J gene TRBJ2-7; the table gives TRBD1 as D, unverified against the DNA. TRBV21-1 is recorded as a pseudogene. The CDR3 has 14 residues. The DNA for the CDR3 is TGTGCCAGCAGCAAAAGGGACAGCGTCTACGAGCAGTACTTC. It is translated as CASSKRDSVYEQYF.

The chain joins TRBV5-4 to TRBJ2-1; 10 positions agree with TRBD1. Germline V CDR1 and CDR2: SGHNT, YYREEE (reference sequence). The CDR3 runs 15 residues. V lost 2 bases and J lost 7; bases outside the gene matches: 6. In DNA, the CDR3 is TGTGCCAGCAGCTTCCGGGACAGGGGTTTGAATGAGCAGTTCTTC. Protein sequence: CASSFRDRGLNEQFF.

V is TRBV28 and J is TRBJ2-6; D perhaps matches TRBD1 (6 bases). The CDR3 has 17 amino acids. Trimming removed 3 bases from V and 6 bases from J, with 18 bases in between. Looked up from germline, CDR1 is MDHEN and CDR2 is SYDVKM. The CDR3 DNA sequence: TGTGCCAGCAGTTTCCAGGGGCGCGGATCCAAGGCCAACGTCCTGACTTTC. Its translation is CASSFQGRGSKANVLTF.

This chain links TRBV9 with TRBJ1-5; D remains unclear. Trimming removed 0 bases at V and 5 bases at J, with 6 bases between. Germline CDR1 reads SGDLS; CDR2 reads YYNGEE. CDR3 size: 13 residues. The CDR3 loop reads CASSVDIDQPQHF. CDR3 in DNA: TGTGCCAGCAGCGTAGATATTGATCAGCCCCAGCATTTT.

The chain links TRBV9 to TRBJ1-1; TRBD1 aligns across 9 bases. After removal of 4 bases from V and 1 base from J, the junction contained 5 bases not matched to a gene. CDR3 length: 15 residues. Looked up from germline, CDR1 is SGDLS and CDR2 is YYNGEE. In DNA, the CDR3 is TGTGCCAGCAGCTTACAGGGGGCAGGGAACACTGAAGCTTTCTTT. As protein: CASSLQGAGNTEAFF.

This sequence joins TRBV10-3 and TRBJ2-7; TRBD2 is a possible D gene (7 bases). V was pared by 10 bases and J by 5 bases, with 12 bases between. Germline V lookup: CDR1 ENHRY, CDR2 SYGVKD. The CDR3 totals 11 residues. The DNA for the CDR3 is TGTGCCACTGGGGGGGGCCACGAGCAGTACTTC. Translated: CATGGGHEQYF.

The V call is TRBV6-6, the J call TRBJ2-7; 7 bases map to TRBD2. The CDR3 is 15 amino acids. Germline V CDR1 and CDR2: MNHNY, SVGAGI (reference sequence). The trim removed 4 bases at V and 4 bases at J, leaving 10 bases unmatched. The CDR3 region has the DNA TGTGCCAGCAGTTCTCTGGGGGGGGTGACTTACGAGCAGTACTTC. Protein: CASSSLGGVTYEQYF.

The rearrangement uses TRBV28 and TRBJ2-3; 7 positions agree with TRBD2. This CDR3 contains 15 residues. In germline, CDR1 is MDHEN, CDR2 SYDVKM. V shed 10 bases, J shed 5 bases, and the junction held 15 bases outside the gene matches. The CDR3 loop is CATGGERGLIDTQYF. CDR3 DNA: TGTGCCACCGGGGGTGAGCGGGGCTTAATAGATACGCAGTATTTT.

This clone was recorded once. V and J are TRBV2 and TRBJ1-5, with 8 bases matching TRBD1. Looked up from germline, CDR1 is SNHLY and CDR2 is FYNNEI. The CDR3 extends over 14 amino acids. The ends lost 11 bases at V and 6 bases at J; junction bases unmatched: 12. The CDR3 spells CAGNTGGKGQPQHF. The CDR3, as DNA: TGTGCCGGCAACACAGGGGGGAAGGGTCAGCCCCAGCATTTT.

V gene TRBV7-3 combines with J gene TRBJ2-2; 10 bases align to TRBD2. Per the germline V gene, CDR1 is SGHTA and CDR2 is FQGTGA. The CDR3 runs 19 residues. V was pared by 1 base and J by 0 bases, with 8 bases of the junction left unmatched. CDR3 in amino acids: CASSLKPKGTSANTGELFF. DNA of the CDR3: TGTGCCAGCAGCTTAAAACCGAAAGGGACTAGCGCGAACACCGGGGAGCTGTTTTTT.

The chain couples TRBV7-6 to TRBJ2-3; possibly TRBD2 for D (5 bases). The CDR3 totals 12 residues. Looked up from germline, CDR1 is SGHVS and CDR2 is FNYEAQ. The V end lost 5 bases, the J end lost 7 bases, and 10 bases lay between the germline ends. The CDR3 DNA reads TGTGCCAGCAGCCGGACCGGGAATACGCAGTATTTT. Encoded protein: CASSRTGNTQYF.

This chain uses TRBV6-1 with TRBJ1-6; D is unresolved. V lost 5 bases to trimming and J lost 9 bases, with 17 bases between them. Looked up from germline, CDR1 is MNHNS and CDR2 is SASEGT. CDR3 length: 15 residues. Here the CDR3 reads CASSSNGPLSSPLHF. CDR3 nucleotides: TGTGCCAGCAGTTCTAACGGTCCTCTGAGTTCACCCCTCCACTTT.

The chain is built from TRBV9 and TRBJ1-1, with D possibly matching TRBD1 (5 bases). The ends were cut back, 0 bases at V and 6 bases at J, with 15 bases in the middle. The CDR3 totals 15 residues. CDR1 SGDLS and CDR2 YYNGEE come from the germline V gene. The CDR3 region has the DNA TGTGCCAGCAGCGTAGATGGGAGGTGGGGGGCTGAAGCTTTCTTT. This sequence encodes CASSVDGRWGAEAFF.

V gene TRBV6-1 combines with J gene TRBJ2-5, with D hard to call. Germline CDR1 and CDR2: MNHNS and SASEGT. Trimming took off 6 bases at V and 0 bases at J, with 8 bases between the two ends. This CDR3 comprises 13 residues. CDR3 region: CASSKTHQETQYF. The CDR3 region has the DNA TGTGCCAGCAGCAAGACACACCAAGAGACCCAGTACTTC.

The V call is TRBV9, the J call TRBJ2-7; TRBD1 aligns across 8 bases. Looked up from germline, CDR1 is SGDLS and CDR2 is YYNGEE. CDR3 length: 15 residues. V lost 4 bases, J lost 0 bases, and 6 bases stayed unmatched. Here the CDR3 DNA reads TGTGCCAGCAGCCCGACAGGGGCGAGCTCCTACGAGCAGTACTTC. This codes for CASSPTGASSYEQYF.

The chain recombines TRBV27 with TRBJ2-7, with TRBD2 matching over 7 bases. V was pared by 5 bases and J by 2 bases, with 6 bases of the junction left unmatched. This CDR3 spans 14 amino acids. Per germline, CDR1 MNHEY and CDR2 SMNVEV (reference sequence). The CDR3 spells CASSISGITYEQYF. CDR3 sequence (DNA): TGTGCCAGCAGTATCAGCGGGATAACCTACGAGCAGTACTTC.

The chain is built from TRBV5-1 and TRBJ2-3; D unclear. V was cut by 1 base and J by 2 bases, with 2 bases left in between. Germline loops: CDR1 SGHRS, CDR2 YFSETQ. The length of the CDR3 is 12 residues. The CDR3 DNA reads as TGCGCCAGCAGCTTGCACACAGATACGCAGTATTTT. Amino acid sequence: CASSLHTDTQYF.

The chain uses TRBV15 and TRBJ2-7; the match to TRBD1 covers 8 bases. The J segment lost 6 bases and the V segment lost 0 bases, leaving 7 bases of the junction unmatched. Germline V gene data show CDR1 as LNHNV and CDR2 as YYDKDF (reference sequence). CDR3 length: 15 residues. CDR3 residues: CATSREKGTGREQYF. In nucleotides, the CDR3 is TGTGCCACCAGCAGAGAGAAAGGGACAGGTCGCGAGCAGTACTTC.

This clone was found once. The V gene is TRBV30, the J gene TRBJ2-1, with 8 positions matching TRBD2. The CDR3 totals 16 residues. The ends lost 5 bases at V and 2 bases at J; junction bases unmatched: 11. Germline-derived CDR1 and CDR2 are GTSNPN and SVGIG (reference sequence). The CDR3 loop is CAWDIIAGLAYNEQFF. CDR3 sequence (DNA): TGTGCCTGGGACATTATAGCGGGACTCGCCTACAATGAGCAGTTCTTC.

For this clone: Additional DNA sequences in this sample encode the identical CDR3. V is TRBV28 and J is TRBJ1-1; 7 nucleotides line up with TRBD1. This CDR3 contains 14 residues. The germline V gene has CDR1 MDHEN and CDR2 SYDVKM. V dropped 3 bases and J dropped 1; count of bases not matched to a gene: 2. CDR3 DNA: TGTGCCAGCAGTTTGCAGGGGGGGAACACTGAAGCTTTCTTT. Amino acid sequence: CASSLQGGNTEAFF.

The chain uses TRBV7-6 and TRBJ2-1, with 10 bases lining up with TRBD2. V lost 1 base and J lost 7; bases outside the gene matches: 4. This CDR3 comprises 15 residues. In germline, CDR1 is SGHVS, CDR2 FNYEAQ. The CDR3 protein is CASSLEGLAFNEQFF. CDR3 DNA: TGTGCCAGCAGCTTAGAGGGACTAGCGTTTAATGAGCAGTTCTTC.

J is TRBJ2-1 and V is TRBV18; 7 nucleotides line up with TRBD2. J gave up 8 bases and V 8 bases, and 12 bases lay outside the gene matches. The CDR3 consists of 14 residues. The V gene's germline CDR1 is KGHSH and CDR2 LQKENI. The CDR3 DNA is TGTGCCAGCCGGACTAGTTTAGAGTTCTATGAGCAGTTCTTC. Amino acid sequence: CASRTSLEFYEQFF.

The V and J genes are TRBV9 and TRBJ2-5; 9 bases align to TRBD2. Looked up from germline, CDR1 is SGDLS and CDR2 is YYNGEE. With V trimmed by 0 bases and J by 0 bases, 3 bases remained unmatched. CDR3 length equals 16 residues. The chain's CDR3 is CASSVDTSGYQETQYF. CDR3 sequence (DNA): TGTGCCAGCAGCGTAGACACTAGCGGGTACCAAGAGACCCAGTACTTC.

The chain recombines TRBV29-1 with TRBJ2-1, with D maybe TRBD1 (5 bases). V gave up 4 bases and J gave up 8 bases, with 15 bases separating them. The CDR3 has 13 residues. Germline V CDR1 and CDR2: SQVTM, ANQGSEA. The chain's CDR3 is CSVVRAWGDEQFF. DNA of the CDR3: TGCAGCGTTGTAAGGGCCTGGGGCGATGAGCAGTTCTTC.

V and J are TRBV6-5 and TRBJ1-5; 10 positions match TRBD1. In germline, CDR1 is MNHEY, CDR2 SVGAGI. V shed 4 bases, J shed 3 bases, and the junction held 3 bases outside the gene matches. This CDR3 comprises 15 residues. The CDR3 sequence is CASSSGTGANQPQHF. As DNA, the CDR3 is TGTGCCAGCAGTTCCGGGACAGGGGCCAATCAGCCCCAGCATTTT.